This TCR beta chain was captured by sequencing in a study of CD8 T cells in ankylosing spondylitis. Study results and limitations: Disease-associated clonotypes exhibited CD8+ identity and were relatively infrequent in peripheral blood. For ankylosing spondylitis blood, a TCR beta motif of several highly homologous variants appeared characteristic. Disease-associated clones were reportedly significantly overrepresented in matched ankylosing spondylitis synovial fluid.

As concerns this clonotype: Its antigen is unidentified.

Germline V lookup: CDR1 MNHNS, CDR2 SASEGT. The CDR3 has 15 amino acids. V was clipped by 10 bases and J by 7 bases; unmatched bases: 15. With molecular barcodes, quantitative 5'-RACE was used to make the TCR beta libraries. In TCRdb, the 5' RACE reads were re-called with MiXCR into one record per CDR3 protein. The table records fewer than 550,000 distinct CDR3 sequences, roughly 5.3% of them present only once. This TCR derives from a male donor with ankylosing spondylitis. Sequenced: blood, either unsorted or a sorted T cell fraction (not recorded which). This chain links TRBV6-1 with TRBJ2-3, with 9 positions matching TRBD2. CDR3 DNA: TGTGCCACCCAGCGGGTGAATAGCGGGGGTTATACGCAGTATTTT. Translated, it gives CATQRVNSGGYTQYF.